The sequence of this TCR beta chain was determined in a study of T cells in Graves' hyperthyroidism and ophthalmopathy. Researchers defined stable Graves' hyperthyroidism as no ophthalmopathy progression within 18 months. For the diagnoses, clinical symptoms, serum thyroxine and TRAb, thyroid ultrasound and orbital computed tomography were used. Findings and limits, study-wide: Most clonotypes expanded in thyroid above 0.001 were likewise present in blood. Patients with ophthalmopathy were separated from those with stable hyperthyroidism by a 13 V-J model.

TCR beta CDR3 sequences were amplified from RNA transcripts. The HTBI set primed first-round TCR CDR3 RT-PCR. One entry per CDR3 protein results from TCRdb running MiXCR on the multiplex PCR reads. The sample carries a few hundred thousand distinct CDR3 sequences, 46% recorded once. Comment on this clonotype: Its antigen is undetermined.

The sequencing sample was made of peripheral blood or thyroid tissue (not recorded which). The sequence derives from a woman aged 18 to 35 with Graves' hyperthyroidism.

CDR3 residues: CASSQKESSYEQYF. The CDR3 coding sequence is TGTGCCAGCAGCCAGAAGGAAAGCTCCTACGAGCAGTACTTC. V gene TRBV13 combines with J gene TRBJ2-7; D is uncertain. CDR3 length: 14 residues. Trimming removed 5 bases at V and 0 bases at J, with 11 bases between. From germline, CDR1 is PRHDT and CDR2 FYEKMQ (reference sequence). The whole variable domain, filled in from reference TRBV13 and TRBJ2-7, reads AAGVIQSPRHLIKEKRETATLKCYPIPRHDTVYWYQQGPGQDPQFLISFYEKMQSDKGSIPDRFSAQQFSDYHSELNMSSLELGDSALYFCASSQKESSYEQYFGPGTRLTVT.